The present T cell receptor beta chain was sequenced within a study of T cell changes during pregnancy in multiple sclerosis. Profiled with immunoSEQ multiplex PCR; TCRdb holds only in-frame clones, not every one. The table has more than 30,000 clones, roughly 92% seen once; the top ten hold roughly 1.2%. The CDR3 extends over 16 amino acids. Germline V gene sequence: CDR1 SQVTM, CDR2 ANQGSEA. V lost 5 bases to trimming and J lost 1 base; unmatched junction nucleotides: 12. Sequencing used PBMCs (not recorded whether the cells were cultured). This TCR was sampled from a female donor with multiple sclerosis, enrolled in a pregnancy study. The chain combines TRBV29-1 with TRBJ2-7; TRBD2 matches at 9 bases. CDR3 DNA: TGCAGCGTTTTTGGTGTTGGCGGGAGGGAATCCTACGAGCAGTACTTC. This sequence encodes CSVFGVGGRESYEQYF.